This T cell receptor beta chain was captured in a study of beta chain features in type 1 diabetes listed by TCRdb under 2018. A note on the overall study: Mean age, gender distribution, total cell number and subset yield did not differ between patients and healthy donors. A total of 85 million to 140 million sorted cells were examined across all samples, and a strong correlation was observed between cell number per subset and RNA yield. The study compared the TCRB repertoires of sorted circulating CD4+ T cell subsets in recently diagnosed type 1 diabetes patients with those in matched healthy donors. Regulatory and stem cell-like memory subsets were isolated from only 8 patients and about 8 healthy donors, whereas naive and central memory subsets came from all 28 donors.

This clone occurred a few times. The antigen it binds to is not known. One base away there is no much larger clone; base qualities are not given. A single peripheral blood draw of around 100 mL on average was collected from each donor into heparinised tubes. Using a panel that included CD45RO, CCR7, CD25, CD127, CD95 and CD27, naive, central memory, regulatory and stem cell-like memory CD4+ T cells were sorted on a BD FACSAria II. Every sorted population had a purity above 98%. PBMCs were separated immediately by Lymphoprep density gradient centrifugation and were stained directly, without being cultured. Samples were stained and sorted in pairs, with one healthy donor and one patient per experiment, so that batch effects were minimized. Trimmed from V: 0 bases; trimmed from J: 6 bases; junction bases lacking a gene match: 13. The CDR3, cysteine through phenylalanine, is 17 amino acids long. Only CDR3 DNA remains: 51 bases, in frame from the first base. Reading the germline V gene (reference sequence) gives CDR1 GTSNPN and CDR2 SVGIG.

Points the paper makes about the study in general: Only small numbers of individuals were included in the HLA sub-analyses, which left unresolved whether HLA type had any influence on TCRB rearrangement. Shorter templates might be favored by PCR, yet because patient and control samples were amplified and corrected together, any such skew would affect both groups equally. A moderate but significant shortening of TCRB CDR3 length was observed in type 1 diabetes patients in all four CD4+ subsets. The naive, central memory and regulatory TCRB repertoires appeared to resemble one another more closely among patients than among healthy donors. Sequencing cDNA rather than genomic DNA could over-represent highly expressing activated cells, although activation and CD3 levels did not differ between groups. Patients with type 1 diabetes made fewer insertions and deleted more nucleotides at VDJ recombination sites, implying thymic rearrangement abnormalities.

The entire amount of isolated RNA was reverse transcribed using the High Capacity cDNA Reverse Transcription Kit, so the sequenced TCRB transcripts were expressed ones. Deep immunoSEQ sequencing was performed on naive, central memory and regulatory T cell samples, with an average of roughly 3.5 million total reads per sample. Sorted cells were lysed in RLT buffer and RNA was extracted with DNase-treated RNeasy Micro or Mini kits, depending on cell number. To prevent cross-contamination, each cell subset was processed individually, whereas patient and healthy donor samples were processed jointly. The immunoSEQ multiplex PCR was used to amplify TCRB sequences from cDNA, yielding 87-bp fragments that span the CDR3 region. Sequencing of the amplicons was done on the Illumina HiSeq platform. The study's own analysis went as follows. PCR bias was corrected computationally using synthetic template baselines, and reads within Hamming distance 2 were collapsed, with unmergeable singletons discarded. Reads were aligned against IMGT to assign V, D and J genes, CDR3 length and insertions or deletions at six rearrangement sites. Within each subset, clonotype counts were normalized to sorted cell number, and only after that were true diversity and Gini coefficients computed with the tcR R package. The overlap coefficient, calculated on TCRB nucleotide sequences, was used to measure repertoire sharing. Out-of-frame TCRB sequences from naive cells were analyzed to stand in for the pre-selection repertoire. TCRdb took over this immuneACCESS table, retaining in-frame rearrangements with V and J assigned. Such tables are incomplete; in checked studies, under half of the missing clones stem from an unresolved V gene, and the remainder is unexplained. V and J calls and clone size are those listed in that table; D and trimming were worked out from the DNA. The sample table contains 350,000 to 450,000 clones; only one count was recorded for around 15% of them. More than 0.015% of the sample is in the top ten clones.

The rearrangement combines TRBV30 with TRBJ2-2; 7 nucleotides in the junction match TRBD2. Sequencing was done on a sample of naive CD4+ T cells from blood. The sample's cell subset or site label is to be understood as: true naive CD4+ T cells. The TCR sequence derives from a young woman in good health. In nucleotide form, the sequence is TGTGCCTGGAGTGTGACTTGGGGGGGTCCGTCCGCCGGGGAGCTGTTTTTT. It codes for CAWSVTWGGPSAGELFF.